This T cell receptor (beta chain) is drawn from a study of OX40 agonist ivuxolimab in advanced cancers. Findings and limits, study-wide: Undetermined was the antigen specificity of the expanded peripheral T cells.

A remark on this clone: Its specificity is not known.

The protocol was immunoSEQ multiplex PCR, while the TCRdb copy is restricted to in-frame clones and leaves out a portion. The sample records tens of thousands of clones, more than 65% being singletons. Trimming cost V 3 bases and J 4 bases; bases outside gene matches: 8. Germline values: CDR1 LNHDA, CDR2 SQIVND (reference sequence). This CDR3 spans 15 amino acids. This TCR came from an adult with an advanced solid tumor such as melanoma, head and neck, liver or kidney cancer. V usage is TRBV19 and J usage is TRBJ1-2, with 7 bases matching TRBD1. The input for sequencing was CD4+ or CD8+ T cells sorted from blood, taken in a trial of the OX40 agonist ivuxolimab. In DNA form, the CDR3 reads TGTGCCAGTAGTATGGCAGGGGGTAGAGGCTATGGCTACACCTTC. Translated: CASSMAGGRGYGYTF. Variable domain in full (rest from reference TRBV19 and TRBJ1-2): DGGITQSPKYLFRKEGQNVTLSCEQNLNHDAMYWYRQDPGQGLRLIYYSQIVNDFQKGDIAEGYSVSREKKESFPLTVTSAQKNPTAFYLCASSMAGGRGYGYTFGSGTRLTVV.